The T cell receptor beta chain under discussion was sequenced for a study of OX40 agonist ivuxolimab in advanced cancers. V was shortened by 5 bases and J by 1 base, with 9 bases between the two germline ends. This CDR3 contains 13 residues. Germline V gene lookup returns CDR1 SEHNR and CDR2 FQNEAQ (reference sequence). TCRdb keeps only in-frame clones here, not all; method: immunoSEQ multiplex PCR. The sample lists about 17,000 clones; 82% were seen once. In its sample, this clone ranks as medium-sized. This sequence joins TRBV7-9 and TRBJ2-7; possible D gene TRBD1, 6 bases. This receptor was identified in an adult with an advanced solid tumor such as melanoma, head and neck, liver or kidney cancer. The sample here was CD4+ or CD8+ T cells sorted from blood, taken in a trial of the OX40 agonist ivuxolimab. For the CDR3, the DNA is TGTGCCAGCAGCCCGGACAGTTCCTACGAGCAGTACTTC. It codes for CASSPDSSYEQYF.